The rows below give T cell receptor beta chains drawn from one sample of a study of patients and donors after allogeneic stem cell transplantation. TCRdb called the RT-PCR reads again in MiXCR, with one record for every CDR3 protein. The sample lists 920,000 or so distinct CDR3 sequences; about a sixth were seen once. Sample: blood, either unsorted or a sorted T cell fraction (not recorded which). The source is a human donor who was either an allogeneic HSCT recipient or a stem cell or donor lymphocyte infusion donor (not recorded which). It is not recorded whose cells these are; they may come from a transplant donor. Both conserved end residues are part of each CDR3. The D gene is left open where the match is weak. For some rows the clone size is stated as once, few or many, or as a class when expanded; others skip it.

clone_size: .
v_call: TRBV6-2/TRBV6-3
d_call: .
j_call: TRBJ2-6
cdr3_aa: CASSYARVGANVLTF
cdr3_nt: TGTGCCAGCAGTTACGCCCGGGTCGGGGCCAACGTCCTGACTTTC

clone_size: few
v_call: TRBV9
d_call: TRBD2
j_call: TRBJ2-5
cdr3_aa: CASSVGMGGGETQYF
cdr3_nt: TGTGCCAGCAGCGTAGGAATGGGCGGGGGGGAGACCCAGTACTTC

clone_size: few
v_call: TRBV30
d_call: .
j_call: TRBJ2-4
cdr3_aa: CAWSKRQVGVVDIQYF
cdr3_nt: TGTGCCTGGAGCAAAAGACAGGTCGGAGTAGTGGACATTCAGTACTTC

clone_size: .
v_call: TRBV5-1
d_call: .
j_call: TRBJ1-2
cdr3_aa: CASSALGVEGDGYTF
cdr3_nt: TGCGCCAGCAGCGCCCTAGGAGTGGAGGGCGATGGCTACACCTTC

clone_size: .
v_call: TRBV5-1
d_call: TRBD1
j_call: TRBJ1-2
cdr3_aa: CASSLATGGLHYGYTF
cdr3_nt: TGCGCCAGCAGCTTGGCCACAGGGGGTTTGCACTATGGCTACACCTTC

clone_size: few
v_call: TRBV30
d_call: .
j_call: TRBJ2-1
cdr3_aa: CAAPSDRSYNEQFF
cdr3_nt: TGTGCCGCACCTTCGGACCGTTCCTACAATGAGCAGTTCTTC

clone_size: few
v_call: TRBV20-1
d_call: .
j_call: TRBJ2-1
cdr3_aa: CSASGVDNNEQFF
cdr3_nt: TGCAGTGCTAGCGGGGTGGATAACAATGAGCAGTTCTTC

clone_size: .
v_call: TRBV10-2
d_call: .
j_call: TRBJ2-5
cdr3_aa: CASSESVGRFQETQYF
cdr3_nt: TGCGCCAGCAGTGAGTCGGTGGGACGATTCCAAGAGACCCAGTACTTC

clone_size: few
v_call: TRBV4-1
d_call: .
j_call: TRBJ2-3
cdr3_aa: CASSQENLLADTQYF
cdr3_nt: TGCGCCAGCAGCCAAGAGAATCTTCTGGCAGATACGCAGTATTTT

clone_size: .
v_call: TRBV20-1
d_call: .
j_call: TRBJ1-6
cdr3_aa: CSAYGQNETPLHF
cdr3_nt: TGCAGTGCTTACGGACAGAATGAAACACCCCTCCACTTT